This record looks at one TCR beta chain sequence and its context. Its cognate antigen has yet to be identified. Nothing much larger sits one base from this clone, and base qualities are not available. The CDR3 starts with the cysteine, ends with the phenylalanine, and has 16 residues. CDR3 DNA only is kept here, 48 bases in frame from base 1. CDR1 SGHVS and CDR2 FQNEAQ were looked up in the germline V gene. Germline trimming: 4 bases from V, 0 bases from J; junction bases outside gene matches: 8. TCR beta libraries were generated from genomic DNA with the immunoSEQ kit, following the manufacturer's recommendations. For library preparation, a first multiplex PCR was performed with proprietary primers, followed by a second PCR in which unique barcodes were added, and bead cleanups were performed after each round. A kit-provided positive control reaction and a negative control reaction were included in every sample batch. The final libraries were assessed on an Agilent 4200 TapeStation D1000 ScreenTape, pooled by volume, and quantified by qPCR. An Illumina NextSeq500 fitted with a MidOutput 150-cycle cartridge performed the sequencing, running 156 Read1 cycles and 15 Index1 cycles with the kit's custom primers. The pooled library was loaded at around 1 pM with approximately 18% PhiX control spiked in. Per the original workflow: Vendor-processed data were analyzed in R, and a clonotype was defined as all T cells sharing the same CDR3 nucleotide sequence. For clone abundance analyses, frequencies were normalized to the 10,000 most abundant clones in each sample. Public T cell clones, which averaged fewer than five per sample, were removed prior to analysis. Tumor-enriched and baseline blood-enriched clonotypes were defined by at least a 32-fold difference in abundance between compartments. Clonotypes expanded or contracted between blood time points were identified with a beta-binomial differential abundance model. The Baroni-Urbani and Buser coefficient was used to measure tumor-blood repertoire similarity, and groups were compared with two-tailed Wilcoxon tests in R. TCRdb mirrors the immuneACCESS table, restricted to in-frame sequences. Some clones are absent from its copies; in checked studies, under half trace to an unresolved V gene, and the reason for the others is unknown. From that table come the V and J calls and clone size; the DNA was used to work out D and trimming. This sample holds roughly 120,000 clones; 80% to 85% were observed only once. The top ten constitute approximately 3% of the sample.

The time point label on this specimen signifies: baseline pretreatment blood. Taken with the paper, the label for treatment or condition translates to: 15 Gy SBRT to primary tumor, nephrectomy 4 weeks later. To follow tumor-enriched clonotypes, peripheral blood was collected serially from radiation-treated patients at baseline and again at 2 weeks and 4 weeks after SBRT. Every patient's renal cell carcinoma showed clear cell pathology. Genomic DNA for TCR sequencing was prepared using the QIAamp DNA Blood Mini Kit (Qiagen). The analyses included only samples that passed all quality control checks. This entry comes from a study of radiation and T cells in renal cell carcinoma (dated by TCRdb to about 2020). Background for the entire study: Samples were obtained from a clinical trial, in which 15 Gy stereotactic body radiation therapy was delivered to primary renal cell carcinomas and nephrectomy was performed 4 weeks later. TCR beta sequencing covered 50 to 55 samples in total, comprising approximately 26 tumors and about 27 peripheral blood samples. Across all 50 or so samples, around 4,000,000 unique CDR3 nucleotide sequences encoding 2 million to 3 million unique CDR3 amino acid sequences were identified. On the study overall, not on this receptor specifically: An increase in top tumor clonotypes in blood was observed from baseline to 2 weeks post-radiation, followed by contraction by 4 weeks, which was taken to suggest transient expansion of tumor-resident clones. The single-armed trial design could not address effects of radiation dose or scheduling on the TCR repertoire. Changes in the blood repertoire were not tracked past 4 weeks after treatment. Because no pretreatment tumor biopsies were available, whether clonotypes were present in the tumor at baseline could not be determined.

The clonotype comes from an older woman with renal cell carcinoma. Recombination linked TRBV7-8 to TRBJ2-7, with 8 bases aligning to TRBD2. The specimen was blood, collected from a patient whose treatment included radiotherapy and nephrectomy. This receptor carries the CDR3 CASSSRAGVSSYEQYF. The base sequence is TGTGCCAGCAGCTCTCGAGCGGGGGTTAGCTCCTACGAGCAGTACTTC. When the CDR3 is completed using the reference TRBV7-8 and TRBJ2-7 genes on either side, the full variable domain is GAGVSQSPRYKVAKRGQDVALRCDPISGHVSLFWYQQALGQGPEFLTYFQNEAQLDKSGLPSDRFFAERPEGSVSTLKIQRTQQEDSAVYLCASSSRAGVSSYEQYFGPGTRLTVT.